This is a list of T cell receptor beta chains from one sample in a study of blood T cell repertoires in COVID-19. Here immunoSEQ multiplex PCR was the method, and the copy in TCRdb shows in-frame clones only, minus some. The table records approximately 140,000 clones, roughly 82% of them present only once. The material sequenced was peripheral blood. The receptors derive from a human donor with acute or convalescent COVID-19. The donor label of this sample is uncertain. CDR3s include the opening cysteine and the closing phenylalanine or tryptophan. The D gene is left open where the match is weak. Size tells how often a clone was seen (once, few, many) or the class of an expanded clone, and some rows leave it out.

TRBJ2-1	.	TRBD2	TRBV5-4	TGTGCCAGCAGCTGGGGAATGGGGCGGGGGACCGTGAGCTCCTACAATGAGCAGTTCTTC	CASSWGMGRGTVSSYNEQFF
TRBJ1-2	.	.	TRBV10-3	TGTGCCATCAGTGAATGGGGCGACTATGGCTACACCTTC	CAISEWGDYGYTF
TRBJ1-4	.	TRBD1	TRBV2	TGTGCCAGCAATTCGGGACCGGGACAGGGGAATGAAAAACTGTTTTTT	CASNSGPGQGNEKLFF
TRBJ2-5	.	TRBD1	TRBV12-5	TGTGCTAGTGCCATGGGACAGGGTCAACAGACCCAGTACTTC	CASAMGQGQQTQYF
TRBJ2-7	.	TRBD2	TRBV18	TGTGCCAGCTCACCACCACGAGGGACTAGCTCCTACGAGCAGTACTTC	CASSPPRGTSSYEQYF
TRBJ1-1	.	.	TRBV5-1	TGCGCCAGCAGCTTGGAAACAGGGTTCCAGGGAGCTTTCTTT	CASSLETGFQGAFF
TRBJ1-6	.	TRBD1	TRBV3-1/TRBV3-2	TGTGCCAGCAGCCAAGGGACAGGGAGGTCACCCCTCCACTTT	CASSQGTGRSPLHF
TRBJ2-7	few	.	TRBV3-1/TRBV3-2	TGTGCCAGCAGCCCGTACCTCCAGGGCTACGAGCAGTACTTC	CASSPYLQGYEQYF
TRBJ1-6	.	.	TRBV11-1	TGTGCCAGCAGCGCCGGTGAGAGGGGGAATTCGCCACCCCTCCACTTT	CASSAGERGNSPPLHF
TRBJ1-6	.	TRBD1	TRBV7-2	TGTGCCAGCAGCCTTCATCCGACAGGGGGGAATTCACCCCTCCACTTT	CASSLHPTGGNSPLHF
TRBJ1-5	.	TRBD1	TRBV29-1	TGCAGCGCTGGACAGGGGTCCAATCAGCCCCAGCATTTT	CSAGQGSNQPQHF
TRBJ2-1	once	.	TRBV11-2	TGTGCCAGCAGCCCCCGTCCCAGACAGGAGCAGTTCTTC	CASSPRPRQEQFF
TRBJ1-2	once	.	TRBV19	TGTGCCAGTAGACAGGGAGCTAACTATGGCTACACCTTC	CASRQGANYGYTF
TRBJ2-7	.	.	TRBV5-6	TGTGCCAGCAGTCCTGAACCTAGCTCCTACGAGCAGTACTTC	CASSPEPSSYEQYF
TRBJ1-1	.	.	TRBV2	TGTGCCAGCAGTGAGACAGGCAACACTGAAGCTTTCTTT	CASSETGNTEAFF
TRBJ2-7	.	TRBD1	TRBV5-1	TGCGCCAGCCAAGACAGGGAAACCTACGAGCAGTACTTC	CASQDRETYEQYF
TRBJ1-1	.	.	TRBV9	TGTGCCAGCAGCGCCGACCTTGACAGCTACACTGAAGCTTTCTTT	CASSADLDSYTEAFF
TRBJ2-7	.	.	TRBV5-1	TGCGCCAGCAAGTATCAGGGCTCCTACGAGCAGTACTTC	CASKYQGSYEQYF
TRBJ1-1	.	.	TRBV6-5	TGTGCCAGCAGTTTAAACAGGGACACTGAAGCTTTCTTT	CASSLNRDTEAFF
TRBJ2-2	.	TRBD1	TRBV5-1	TGCGCCAGCAGCTTGACCGGGACAGGGAGCACCGGGGAGCTGTTTTTT	CASSLTGTGSTGELFF
TRBJ2-2	few	TRBD1	TRBV25-1	TGTGCCAGCAGAGACAGGGCGAACACCGGGGAGCTGTTTTTT	CASRDRANTGELFF
TRBJ2-1	.	.	TRBV7-9	TGTGCCAGCAGCTTAGGCCTTCAGGGATACAATGAGCAGTTCTTC	CASSLGLQGYNEQFF
TRBJ2-7	few	TRBD1	TRBV10-3	TGTGCCATCAGTGGGGGACAGGGCTACTCCTACGAGCAGTACTTC	CAISGGQGYSYEQYF
TRBJ2-7	.	TRBD1	TRBV6-6	TGTGCCAGCAGCTTCAATCAGGGGGCGCAGTACTTC	CASSFNQGAQYF